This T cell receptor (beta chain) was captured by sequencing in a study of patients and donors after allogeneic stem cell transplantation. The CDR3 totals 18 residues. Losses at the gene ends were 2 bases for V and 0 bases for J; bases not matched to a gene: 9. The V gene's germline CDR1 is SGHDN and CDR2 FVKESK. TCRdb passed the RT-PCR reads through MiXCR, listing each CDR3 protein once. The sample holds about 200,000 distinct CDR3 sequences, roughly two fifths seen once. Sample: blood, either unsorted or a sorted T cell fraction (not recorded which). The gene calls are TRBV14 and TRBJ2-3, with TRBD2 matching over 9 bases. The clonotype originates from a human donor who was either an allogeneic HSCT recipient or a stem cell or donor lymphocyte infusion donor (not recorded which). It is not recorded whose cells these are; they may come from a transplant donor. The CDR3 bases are TGTGCCAGCAGCCAACGACTAGCGGAGGGGAGGAGCACAGATACGCAGTATTTT. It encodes CASSQRLAEGRSTDTQYF.